The rows below give T cell receptor beta chains drawn from one sample of a study of Graves' ophthalmopathy and Graves' hyperthyroidism. TCRdb passed the multiplex PCR reads through MiXCR, listing each CDR3 protein once. The sample contains some 520,000 distinct CDR3 sequences, approximately 15% of which appear only once. Sequenced: blood. These receptors came from a woman aged 25 to 39 with Graves' ophthalmopathy. The CDR3 runs from the conserved cysteine through the conserved F or W. Each record gives: clone size, V gene, D gene, J gene, CDR3 protein, CDR3 DNA. D genes are given only for firm matches. Size is omitted from some rows. Given values are once, few, many or a class for expanded clones.

many	TRBV6-5	TRBD2	TRBJ2-7	CASSLAGAPYEQYF	TGTGCCAGCAGCCTAGCGGGTGCCCCCTACGAGCAGTACTTC
many	TRBV24-1	TRBD1	TRBJ2-2	CATSDLGQDTGELFF	TGTGCCACCAGTGATTTAGGACAGGACACCGGGGAGCTGTTTTTT
once	TRBV10-3	NA	TRBJ1-3	CAISENRELNIYF	TGTGCCATCAGTGAGAACAGGGAGCTTAACATATATTTT
many	TRBV18	TRBD1	TRBJ1-5	CASSLETGLVQPQHF	TGTGCCAGCTCACTAGAGACAGGGCTGGTTCAGCCCCAGCATTTT
many	TRBV12-3/TRBV12-4	NA	TRBJ1-1	CASTQVQGRYGEAFF	TGTGCCAGCACCCAGGTGCAGGGGAGGTATGGGGAAGCTTTCTTT
NA	TRBV6-2/TRBV6-3	NA	TRBJ2-6	CASSNPGRTNVLTF	TGTGCCAGCAGTAATCCCGGGCGGACCAACGTCCTGACTTTC
many	TRBV7-3	NA	TRBJ1-1	CASSPRGRGGNTEAFF	TGTGCCAGCAGCCCCCGTGGTAGGGGGGGGAACACTGAAGCTTTCTTT
many	TRBV28	NA	TRBJ1-1	CASRLRGGRTEAFF	TGTGCCAGCAGGCTGCGAGGGGGTCGCACTGAAGCTTTCTTT
many	TRBV7-2	NA	TRBJ2-5	CASSLYRGEETQYF	TGTGCCAGCAGCTTGTATAGGGGGGAAGAGACCCAGTACTTC
NA	TRBV6-4	NA	TRBJ1-5	CASNTNQPQHF	TGTGCCAGCAATACGAATCAGCCCCAGCATTTT
many	TRBV6-2/TRBV6-3	NA	TRBJ2-7	CASSYGLATAYEQYF	TGTGCCAGCAGTTACGGGCTTGCGACAGCCTACGAGCAGTACTTC
NA	TRBV10-3	TRBD1	TRBJ2-7	CAISPDRGMRDEQYF	TGTGCCATCAGTCCTGACAGGGGGATGAGGGACGAGCAGTACTTC
NA	TRBV13	NA	TRBJ1-1	CASSNPGTEKTEAFF	TGTGCCAGCAGCAACCCAGGGACGGAGAAGACTGAAGCTTTCTTT
many	TRBV6-1	TRBD1	TRBJ1-2	CASRDDRGKGGGYTF	TGTGCCAGCAGGGACGACAGGGGCAAAGGGGGTGGCTACACCTTC
many	TRBV28	NA	TRBJ2-7	CASSFGLPPNYEQYF	TGTGCCAGCAGTTTCGGGCTGCCTCCCAATTACGAGCAGTACTTC
NA	TRBV6-1	TRBD2	TRBJ2-2	CASNHGGRALTGELFF	TGTGCCAGCAATCATGGCGGGAGGGCCCTTACCGGGGAGCTGTTTTTT
many	TRBV6-1	NA	TRBJ2-6	CASSVMGLRSGANVLTF	TGTGCCAGCAGTGTGATGGGGCTTCGCTCTGGGGCCAACGTCCTGACTTTC
many	TRBV20-1	NA	TRBJ2-5	CSATGKETQYF	TGCAGTGCTACAGGGAAGGAGACCCAGTACTTC
many	TRBV12-3/TRBV12-4	NA	TRBJ1-1	CASNFQGTEAFF	TGTGCCAGCAATTTCCAGGGGACTGAAGCTTTCTTT
many	TRBV20-1	TRBD2	TRBJ2-5	CSATSGDRWETQYF	TGCAGTGCTACTAGCGGGGATCGTTGGGAGACCCAGTACTTC
many	TRBV30	NA	TRBJ2-7	CALGRATTYEQYF	TGTGCCTTGGGCCGGGCTACAACCTACGAGCAGTACTTC
many	TRBV27	NA	TRBJ2-4	CARSAYSGILAKNIQYF	TGTGCCAGATCGGCCTATAGCGGAATACTAGCCAAAAACATTCAGTACTTC
many	TRBV6-1	TRBD2	TRBJ2-5	CASSSGLAGGLYQETQYF	TGTGCCAGCAGTAGCGGACTAGCGGGGGGACTGTACCAAGAGACCCAGTACTTC
many	TRBV28	NA	TRBJ1-2	CASREGSRNYGYTF	TGTGCCAGCAGGGAGGGTAGCCGTAACTATGGCTACACCTTC
many	TRBV12-3/TRBV12-4	NA	TRBJ2-2	CASSARTSGTGELFF	TGTGCCAGCAGTGCCAGGACGTCCGGCACCGGGGAGCTGTTTTTT
many	TRBV6-2/TRBV6-3	TRBD2	TRBJ2-2	CASSYSRGLAATGELFF	TGTGCCAGCAGTTACTCGAGGGGACTAGCAGCCACCGGGGAGCTGTTTTTT
NA	TRBV5-1	NA	TRBJ2-7	CASSLMWLGEQYF	TGCGCCAGCAGCTTAATGTGGCTTGGGGAGCAGTACTTC
NA	TRBV6-1	TRBD1	TRBJ2-7	CASRGRQGDEQYF	TGTGCCAGCAGGGGACGACAGGGGGACGAGCAGTACTTC
many	TRBV7-2	TRBD1	TRBJ1-1	CASSPTGTGRAEAFF	TGTGCCAGCAGCCCAACCGGGACAGGGAGGGCTGAAGCTTTCTTT
many	TRBV7-8	NA	TRBJ1-1	CASSLGDTGGEAFF	TGTGCCAGCAGCTTAGGAGATACAGGCGGTGAAGCTTTCTTT
many	TRBV6-2/TRBV6-3	TRBD2	TRBJ2-2	CASSSLPGLAGGTGELFF	TGTGCCAGCAGTTCCCTGCCCGGACTAGCGGGGGGTACCGGGGAGCTGTTTTTT
many	TRBV20-1	TRBD1	TRBJ2-7	CSARPGTVYEQYF	TGCAGTGCTAGACCAGGGACAGTCTACGAGCAGTACTTC
NA	TRBV20-1	NA	TRBJ1-2	CSAGFQSYTF	TGCAGTGCCGGGTTCCAGAGCTACACCTTC
NA	TRBV11-2	TRBD2	TRBJ2-7	CASSFRRLAGETYEQYF	TGTGCCAGCAGCTTCCGGAGACTAGCGGGGGAAACCTACGAGCAGTACTTC
many	TRBV28	NA	TRBJ1-5	CASRIMGDQPQHF	TGTGCCAGCAGAATCATGGGCGATCAGCCCCAGCATTTT
many	TRBV6-1	NA	TRBJ2-7	CASSGIYYEQYF	TGTGCCAGCAGCGGGATTTACTACGAGCAGTACTTC
few	TRBV9	NA	TRBJ2-2	CASSVDAQYTGELFF	TGTGCCAGCAGCGTAGATGCACAGTACACCGGGGAGCTGTTTTTT
many	TRBV6-1	NA	TRBJ1-2	CASSETQGYGYTF	TGTGCCAGCAGCGAAACGCAGGGTTATGGCTACACCTTC
many	TRBV27	TRBD1	TRBJ2-7	CASSTRTGYEQYF	TGTGCCAGCAGTACCCGGACAGGGTACGAGCAGTACTTC
many	TRBV6-1	TRBD1	TRBJ1-1	CASSEYPRTGMNTEAFF	TGTGCCAGCAGTGAATACCCCAGGACAGGGATGAACACTGAAGCTTTCTTT
many	TRBV15	TRBD1	TRBJ1-1	CATSSRGGGTEAFF	TGTGCCACCAGCAGCAGGGGGGGAGGCACTGAAGCTTTCTTT
many	TRBV20-1	NA	TRBJ1-5	CSASQGSNQPQHF	TGCAGTGCTAGTCAGGGCAGCAATCAGCCCCAGCATTTT
many	TRBV12-3/TRBV12-4	NA	TRBJ2-7	CASSLPGSHEQYF	TGTGCCAGCAGTTTACCGGGTTCCCACGAGCAGTACTTC
NA	TRBV12-3/TRBV12-4	TRBD1	TRBJ1-1	CASSFLEGQGVNTEAFF	TGTGCCAGCAGTTTCCTGGAGGGACAGGGGGTGAACACTGAAGCTTTCTTT
many	TRBV2	TRBD2	TRBJ2-7	CASSESWLAGAYEQYF	TGTGCCAGCAGTGAATCCTGGCTAGCGGGAGCCTACGAGCAGTACTTC